The 25 T cell receptor beta chains below all came from one sample that was sequenced in a study of neurological immune-mediated disorders. Each CDR3 protein gets one entry after TCRdb re-called the 5' RACE reads with MiXCR. The table has about 51,000 distinct CDR3 sequences, roughly 17% seen once. The sequenced material came from PBMCs. The receptors were sampled from a man between 60 and 70 years old in good health.

This clonotype was seen ten or more times. This chain joins TRBV9 and TRBJ1-1; D unclear. V lost 4 bases to trimming and J lost 0 bases, with 10 bases between them. The CDR3 consists of 14 residues. From germline, CDR1 is SGDLS and CDR2 YYNGEE. The CDR3: CASSFTDMNTEAFF. The CDR3, as DNA: TGTGCCAGCAGCTTCACGGATATGAACACTGAAGCTTTCTTT.

This clonotype was seen at least ten times. This rearrangement joins TRBV3-1 to TRBJ2-1, with D unresolved. V was trimmed by 3 bases and J by 4 bases, leaving 19 bases between them. Germline CDR1 and CDR2: LGHDT and YNNKEL (reference sequence). The CDR3 is 17 residues long. This CDR3 is CASSQRESAAMYNEQFF. For the CDR3, the DNA is TGTGCCAGCAGCCAGAGAGAGTCGGCGGCCATGTACAATGAGCAGTTCTTC.

This clonotype was counted at least ten times. J is TRBJ2-7 and V is TRBV20-1, with 9 bases that match TRBD2. The CDR3 extends over 15 amino acids. The trim removed 4 bases at V and 1 base at J, leaving 8 bases unmatched. CDR1 DFQATT and CDR2 SNEGSKA come from the germline V gene (reference sequence). The CDR3 region is CSANPAGGASYEQYF. DNA for the CDR3: TGCAGTGCTAACCCAGCGGGAGGTGCGTCCTACGAGCAGTACTTC.

This clonotype was observed at least ten times. CDR3: CSARVASGSGYNEQFF. CDR3 nucleotides: TGCAGTGCTAGAGTGGCTAGCGGGAGTGGGTACAATGAGCAGTTCTTC. The rearrangement joins TRBV20-1 to TRBJ2-1, with 10 bases identical to TRBD2. Germline lookup yields CDR1 DFQATT and CDR2 SNEGSKA (reference sequence). V dropped 1 base and J dropped 4; count of bases not matched to a gene: 7. The CDR3 spans 16 residues.

This clonotype was seen ten or more times. V usage is TRBV7-8 and J usage is TRBJ2-3; 11 bases are a match to TRBD2. The J segment lost 6 bases and the V segment lost 7 bases, leaving 3 bases of the junction unmatched. CDR1 and CDR2 from the germline V gene are SGHVS and FQNEAQ. CDR3 length: 13 residues. The CDR3 coding sequence is TGTGCCAGCACACTAGCGGGAGTGGATACGCAGTATTTT. Translating it yields CASTLAGVDTQYF.

In its sample, this clonotype was seen many times. The chain joins TRBV6-6 to TRBJ2-5, with a possible D match to TRBD2 (6 bases). The germline V gene has CDR1 MNHNY and CDR2 SVGAGI (reference sequence). This CDR3 has 15 amino acids. The V gene lost 7 bases and the J gene lost 4 bases, with 19 bases spanning the gap. In nucleotides, the CDR3 is TGTGCCAGCACACGGGGGACTGTAGCCTCAGAGACCCAGTACTTC. Protein product: CASTRGTVASETQYF.

This clonotype was seen repeatedly, ten times or more. This rearrangement joins TRBV7-2 to TRBJ2-5, with TRBD2 identical over 9 bases. The trim removed 3 bases at V and 4 bases at J, leaving 9 bases unmatched. The CDR3 totals 16 residues. The V gene's germline CDR1 is SGHTA and CDR2 FQGNSA. The CDR3 loop reads CASSLDRGRAIETQYF. For the CDR3, the DNA is TGTGCCAGCAGCTTGGATCGCGGGAGGGCCATAGAGACCCAGTACTTC. Filled out from reference TRBV7-2 and TRBJ2-5, the complete variable domain reads GAGVSQSPSNKVTEKGKDVELRCDPISGHTALYWYRQSLGQGLEFLIYFQGNSAPDKSGLPSDRFSAERTGGSVSTLTIQRTQQEDSAVYLCASSLDRGRAIETQYFGPGTRLLVL.

The chain recombines TRBV19 with TRBJ1-1, with 8 bases identical to TRBD1. The CDR3 loop spans 14 amino acids. Germline V lookup: CDR1 LNHDA, CDR2 SQIVND (reference sequence). V lost 7 bases to trimming and J lost 5 bases; unmatched junction nucleotides: 9. In DNA form, the CDR3 reads TGTGCCAGTACCCGGGACAGGAGTGGAACTGAAGCTTTCTTT. It is translated as CASTRDRSGTEAFF.

This clonotype was seen only a few times. The rearrangement uses TRBV27 and TRBJ1-2, with TRBD1 matching over 9 bases. Trimming cost V 5 bases and J 6 bases; bases outside gene matches: 10. The CDR3 runs to 15 residues. Per the germline V gene, CDR1 is MNHEY and CDR2 is SMNVEV (reference sequence). The CDR3 sequence: CASSGSGQGRNGYTF. DNA of the CDR3: TGTGCCAGCAGTGGGTCGGGACAGGGTAGGAATGGCTACACCTTC.

This clonotype was counted at least ten times. The V gene is TRBV6-2 or TRBV6-3, the J gene TRBJ2-1, with a tentative D call TRBD2 (5 bases). Germline V gene lookup returns CDR1 MNHEY and CDR2 SVGEGT. The CDR3 runs 15 residues. V was shortened by 5 bases and J by 4 bases, with 15 bases between the two germline ends. The CDR3 spells CASSPHRTSYNEQFF. In DNA, the CDR3 is TGTGCCAGCAGTCCCCATCGGACTTCTTACAATGAGCAGTTCTTC.

This clonotype was seen many times. The CDR3, as DNA: TGCAGCGCACAGGGGCCCTCCTACAATGAGCAGTTCTTC. This translates into CSAQGPSYNEQFF. V and J are TRBV29-1 and TRBJ2-1; 7 bases agree with TRBD1. Losses at the gene ends were 7 bases for V and 0 bases for J; bases not matched to a gene: 3. Per the germline V gene, CDR1 is SQVTM and CDR2 is ANQGSEA. The CDR3 runs to 13 residues.

This clonotype was picked up many times. This chain joins TRBV10-3 and TRBJ1-2; 8 positions match TRBD1. V shed 2 bases, J shed 5 bases, and the junction held 4 bases outside the gene matches. The CDR3 contains 14 residues. Germline V gives CDR1 ENHRY, CDR2 SYGVKD. The CDR3 region is CAISERTGSYGYTF. CDR3 nucleotides: TGTGCCATCAGTGAGAGGACAGGGAGTTATGGCTACACCTTC.

This clonotype was detected ten times or more. The CDR3 DNA reads TGCGCCAGCAGCTTGGGAGGGGGCCAAGTAAAGGCAGATACGCAGTATTTT. Its protein is CASSLGGGQVKADTQYF. The chain joins TRBV5-1 to TRBJ2-3, with 7 nucleotides matching TRBD1. In germline, CDR1 is SGHRS, CDR2 YFSETQ. Unmatched junction bases numbered 11, after V lost 0 bases and J lost 4 bases. This CDR3 has 17 amino acids. Variable domain in full (rest from reference TRBV5-1 and TRBJ2-3): KAGVTQTPRYLIKTRGQQVTLSCSPISGHRSVSWYQQTPGQGLQFLFEYFSETQRNKGNFPGRFSGRQFSNSRSEMNVSTLELGDSALYLCASSLGGGQVKADTQYFGPGTRLTVL.

The chain recombines TRBV20-1 with TRBJ2-4, with D uncertain. The CDR3 is 15 amino acids. The germline V gene has CDR1 DFQATT and CDR2 SNEGSKA (reference sequence). Trimming shortened V by 2 bases and J by 8 bases, and 19 bases separated the two germline ends. The CDR3 DNA sequence: TGCAGTGCTAGATACCCCCGGGCCGTTGGGGACATTCAGTACTTC. Its protein is CSARYPRAVGDIQYF.

The table lists this clonotype with a count of one. A read error may be the cause here, since a much bigger clone is one base away. This chain uses TRBV7-2 with TRBJ2-6; weak D call: TRBD1 (5 bases). Germline V gives CDR1 SGHTA, CDR2 FQGNSA. The length of the CDR3 is 17 residues. CDR3 nucleotide sequence: TGTGCCAGCAGCTTAACGGGTAGTCTGTCTGGGGCCGACGTCCTGACTTTC. As protein: CASSLTGSLSGADVLTF. Based on the CDR3 plus reference TRBV7-2 and TRBJ2-6, the full variable domain is GAGVSQSPSNKVTEKGKDVELRCDPISGHTALYWYRQSLGQGLEFLIYFQGNSAPDKSGLPSDRFSAERTGGSVSTLTIQRTQQEDSAVYLCASSLTGSLSGADVLTFGAGSRLTVL.

This clonotype was recorded many times. V gene TRBV7-2 combines with J gene TRBJ1-6, with D possibly matching TRBD1 (6 bases). CDR3 length equals 14 residues. V gave up 4 bases and J gave up 10 bases, with 14 bases separating them. The V gene's germline CDR1 is SGHTA and CDR2 FQGNSA. The CDR3 DNA follows: TGTGCCAGCAGCTACCCTGGGGGCCCATCACCCCTCCACTTT. This sequence encodes CASSYPGGPSPLHF.

This clonotype was counted many times. The J gene is TRBJ2-1, the V gene TRBV20-1, with 14 bases lining up with TRBD2. Losses at the gene ends were 3 bases for V and 6 bases for J; bases not matched to a gene: 10. The germline V gene encodes CDR1 DFQATT and CDR2 SNEGSKA (reference sequence). The CDR3 covers 17 residues. CDR3 coding DNA: TGCAGTGCTAGCAGCGCCCAGACTAGCGGGAGGGTCAATGAGCAGTTCTTC. This sequence encodes CSASSAQTSGRVNEQFF.

The chain uses TRBV5-5 and TRBJ2-1; no reliable D call. This CDR3 region has 16 residues. V lost 7 bases, J lost 5 bases, and 22 bases lay in between. CDR1 is SGHKS, CDR2 YYEKEE, per germline (reference sequence). In nucleotides, the CDR3 is TGTGCCAGCGGCCCCTATTTGACCCCCCTACACAATGAGCAGTTCTTC. Amino acids: CASGPYLTPLHNEQFF.

This clonotype has ten or more counts. The chain uses TRBV25-1 and TRBJ2-7; possibly TRBD1 for D (6 bases). This CDR3 has 16 residues. Germline V gene data show CDR1 as MGHDK and CDR2 as SYGVNS. V dropped 4 bases and J dropped 0 bases, with 16 bases sitting between them. This chain's CDR3 is CASSGADRTSSYEQYF. The DNA of the CDR3 is TGTGCCAGCAGTGGGGCCGACAGGACCAGCTCCTACGAGCAGTACTTC.

In its sample, this clonotype was seen many times. The V gene is TRBV15, the J gene TRBJ2-5, with a tentative D call TRBD2 (5 bases). The germline V gene has CDR1 LNHNV and CDR2 YYDKDF (reference sequence). Trimming shortened V by 7 bases and J by 2 bases, and 20 bases separated the two germline ends. This CDR3 contains 16 residues. The CDR3 region has the DNA TGTGCCACCACCTCCAGGACTCTAGTCCTTCAAGAGACCCAGTACTTC. Its translation is CATTSRTLVLQETQYF. The whole variable domain, filled in from reference TRBV15 and TRBJ2-5, reads DAMVIQNPRYQVTQFGKPVTLSCSQTLNHNVMYWYQQKSSQAPKLLFHYYDKDFNNEADTPDNFQSRRPNTSFCFLDIRSPGLGDTAMYLCATTSRTLVLQETQYFGPGTRLLVL.

This clonotype was counted many times. This chain joins TRBV2 and TRBJ2-1, with D perhaps given as TRBD1 or TRBD2 (5 bases each). The CDR3 sequence is 10 residues long. Germline assignment: CDR1 SNHLY and CDR2 FYNNEI. V was pared by 8 bases and J by 9 bases, with 8 bases between. The CDR3 is CASGDGEQFF. CDR3 DNA: TGTGCCAGCGGGGACGGTGAGCAGTTCTTC.

This clonotype was counted many times. This chain links TRBV24-1 with TRBJ2-7; D gene unclear. Germline lookup yields CDR1 KGHDR and CDR2 SFDVKD. The germline V and J ends were trimmed by 5 bases and 2 bases, with 9 bases remaining between them. The CDR3 extends over 13 amino acids. DNA for the CDR3: TGTGCCACCAGTGCCCTAGGGACCTACGAGCAGTACTTC. It is translated as CATSALGTYEQYF.

This chain connects TRBV10-3 to TRBJ2-6; TRBD1 agrees at 12 bases. Germline lookup yields CDR1 ENHRY and CDR2 SYGVKD. With V trimmed by 9 bases and J by 3 bases, 9 bases remained unmatched. The CDR3 covers 17 residues. For the CDR3, the DNA is TGTGCCATAAGGGACAGGGGGCGCAGTAATGGGGCCAACGTCCTGACTTTC. Encoded protein: CAIRDRGRSNGANVLTF.

At least ten counts were recorded for this clonotype. J is TRBJ2-1 and V is TRBV20-1; 9 bases align to TRBD2. Germline V gene sequence: CDR1 DFQATT, CDR2 SNEGSKA (reference sequence). Trimming at V came to 0 bases and at J to 5 bases, leaving 8 bases not matched to a gene. CDR3 length: 16 amino acids. CDR3 residues: CSARDPRLADNNEQFF. The CDR3 nucleotides read TGCAGTGCTAGAGATCCCAGACTAGCGGATAACAATGAGCAGTTCTTC.

This clonotype was recorded at least ten times. The rearrangement uses TRBV4-3 and TRBJ2-7; TRBD2 might be the D (5 bases). The CDR3 is 16 amino acids. CDR1 and CDR2 from the germline V gene are LGHNA and YSLEER. Trimming stripped 0 bases from V and 3 bases from J, with 15 bases between. The CDR3 DNA reads TGCGCCAGCAGCCAAGATCATCGGGAAGTGGGCTACGAGCAGTACTTC. Encoded protein: CASSQDHREVGYEQYF.